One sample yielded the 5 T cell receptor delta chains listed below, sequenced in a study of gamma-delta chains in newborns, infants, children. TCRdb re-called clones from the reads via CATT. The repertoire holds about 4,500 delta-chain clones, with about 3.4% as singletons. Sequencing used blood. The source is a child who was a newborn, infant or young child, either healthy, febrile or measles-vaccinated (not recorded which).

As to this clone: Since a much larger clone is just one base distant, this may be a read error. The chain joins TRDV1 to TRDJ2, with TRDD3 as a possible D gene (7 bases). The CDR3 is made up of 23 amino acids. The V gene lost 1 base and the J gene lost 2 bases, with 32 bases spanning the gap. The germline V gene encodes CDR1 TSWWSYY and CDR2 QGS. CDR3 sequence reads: CALGERPSLPSRFWGQLTAQLFF. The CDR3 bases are TGTGCTCTTGGGGAACGGCCTTCCCTCCCGTCGAGGTTCTGGGGGCAATTGACAGCACAACTCTTCTTT.

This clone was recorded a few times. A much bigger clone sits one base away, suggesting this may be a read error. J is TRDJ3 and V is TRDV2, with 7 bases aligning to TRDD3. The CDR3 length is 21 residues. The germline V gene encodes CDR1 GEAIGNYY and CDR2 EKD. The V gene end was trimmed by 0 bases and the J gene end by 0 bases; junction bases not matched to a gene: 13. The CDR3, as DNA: TGTGCCTGTGACACCGTACTGGGGAGTATCTCGAGCTCCTGGGACACCCGACAGATGTTTTTC. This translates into CACDTVLGSISSSWDTRQMFF.

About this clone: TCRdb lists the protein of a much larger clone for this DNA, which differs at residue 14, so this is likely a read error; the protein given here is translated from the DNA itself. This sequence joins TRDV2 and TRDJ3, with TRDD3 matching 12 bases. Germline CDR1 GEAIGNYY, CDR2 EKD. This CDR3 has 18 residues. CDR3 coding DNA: TGTGCCTGTGACGTACTGGGGGATACCTCCTGGGACACCCAACAGATGTTTTTC. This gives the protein CACDVLGDTSWDTQQMFF.

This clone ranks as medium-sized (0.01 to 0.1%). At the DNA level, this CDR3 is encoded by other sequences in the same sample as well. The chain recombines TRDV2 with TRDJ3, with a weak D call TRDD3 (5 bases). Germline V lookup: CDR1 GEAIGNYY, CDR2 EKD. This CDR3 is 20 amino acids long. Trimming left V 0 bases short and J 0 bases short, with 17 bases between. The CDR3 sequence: CACDTLEGISSSWDTRQMFF. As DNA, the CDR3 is TGTGCCTGTGACACCTTAGAAGGGATTTCGAGCTCCTGGGACACCCGACAGATGTTTTTC.

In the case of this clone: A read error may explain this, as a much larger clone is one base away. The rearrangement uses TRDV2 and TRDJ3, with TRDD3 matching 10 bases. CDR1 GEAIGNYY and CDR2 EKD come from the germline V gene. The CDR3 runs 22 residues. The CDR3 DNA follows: TGTGCCTGTGACACCTCCCCGTACTGGGGGATCCCCAGCTCCTGGGACACCCTACAGATGTTTTTC. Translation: CACDTSPYWGIPSSWDTLQMFF.